These 9 T cell receptor beta chains were all obtained from the same sample, sequenced in a study of Graves' ophthalmopathy and Graves' hyperthyroidism. RNA served as the template for amplifying TCR beta CDR3 regions. In the first round, RT-PCR was carried out with HTBI primers, and a multiplex PCR formed the second round. Via MiXCR, TCRdb re-called the multiplex PCR reads, giving one row per CDR3 protein. Of roughly 700,000 distinct CDR3 sequences detected, 35% to 50% appear once; the ten largest clones hold less than 55%. Sequenced: peripheral blood. The receptors derive from an adult man with Graves' ophthalmopathy.

With regard to this clonotype: An end of the junction does not agree with germline; a read error may underlie this. The chain joins TRBV7-9 to TRBJ2-7; possible D gene TRBD1, 6 bases. The CDR3 length is 13 residues. CDR1 SEHNR and CDR2 FQNEAQ come from the germline V gene (reference sequence). CDR3 sequence: CASSLGHRYVQYF. The CDR3 DNA reads as TGTGCCAGCAGCCTGGGACACCGATACGTGCAGTACTTC.

With regard to this clonotype: The junction and the germline gene differ at one end; a read error may be behind it. The chain joins TRBV7-2 to TRBJ1-1, with 9 bases aligning to TRBD1. The CDR3 loop spans 17 amino acids. Germline CDR1 SGHTA, CDR2 FQGNSA. DNA for the CDR3: TGCGCCAGCAGCCAAGCTCCCGGGACAGGGATGAACACTGAAGCTTTCTTT. Its protein is CASSQAPGTGMNTEAFF.

The chain couples TRBV15 to TRBJ1-2; 9 bases are shared with TRBD1. Germline V gives CDR1 LNHNV, CDR2 YYDKDF (reference sequence). This CDR3 has 15 residues. J was trimmed by 1 base and V by 3 bases; bases with no gene match: 3. The CDR3: CATSSLGQGNYGYTF. The CDR3 DNA reads TGTGCCACCAGCAGCTTGGGACAGGGTAACTATGGCTACACCTTC.

The sample holds a few counts of this clonotype. The chain links TRBV14 to TRBJ2-7, with 10 bases identical to TRBD2. CDR3 length: 16 amino acids. The trim removed 4 bases at V and 2 bases at J, leaving 8 bases unmatched. CDR1 is SGHDN, CDR2 FVKESK, per germline. CDR3 in DNA: TGTGCCAGCAGCCGCCCAGCCACTAGCGGGGCCTACGAGCAGTACTTC. Its protein is CASSRPATSGAYEQYF.

This clonotype was detected a few times. The chain uses TRBV7-2 and TRBJ1-1, with D hard to call. With 5 bases removed from V and 3 bases from J, the gap between germline ends came to 16 bases. Germline V gives CDR1 SGHTA, CDR2 FQGNSA. This CDR3 spans 15 amino acids. This CDR3 reads CASSPASGLDTEAFF. The CDR3 DNA sequence: TGTGCCAGCAGCCCGGCATCGGGGTTGGACACTGAAGCTTTCTTT.

The chain has TRBV20-1 and TRBJ2-5; TRBD2 aligns across 7 bases. Germline V lookup: CDR1 DFQATT, CDR2 SNEGSKA (reference sequence). The CDR3 has 15 residues. With V trimmed by 6 bases and J by 4 bases, 14 bases remained unmatched. The CDR3 protein is CSAAVMRGYGETQYF. DNA for the CDR3: TGCAGTGCCGCGGTTATGCGGGGGTACGGAGAGACCCAGTACTTC.

This clonotype was counted ten times or more. The rearrangement links TRBV2 to TRBJ1-2, with D perhaps TRBD1 (6 bases). The germline V and J ends were trimmed by 7 bases and 2 bases, with 14 bases remaining between them. Germline loops: CDR1 SNHLY, CDR2 FYNNEI. This CDR3 has 14 amino acids. CDR3 sequence (DNA): TGTGCCAGCATCCTCCAGACAGGCAACTATGGCTACACCTTC. It is translated as CASILQTGNYGYTF.

This clonotype appeared many times. The chain joins TRBV29-1 to TRBJ1-2, with 11 positions matching TRBD1. The CDR3 has 12 amino acids. J gave up 9 bases and V 6 bases, and 6 bases lay outside the gene matches. Per germline, CDR1 SQVTM and CDR2 ANQGSEA. The CDR3 DNA follows: TGCAGCGTGGGGGACAGGGGGATGAGCTACACCTTC. Amino acids: CSVGDRGMSYTF.

The chain is built from TRBV2 and TRBJ1-6; maybe TRBD1 (5 bases). CDR3 length: 14 amino acids. Germline-derived CDR1 and CDR2 are SNHLY and FYNNEI. The V end lost 10 bases, the J end lost 3 bases, and 13 bases lay between the germline ends. The CDR3 reads CATCRAIYNSPLHF. In nucleotides, the CDR3 is TGTGCCACGTGCAGGGCGATCTATAATTCACCCCTCCACTTT.